A few counts support the clone carrying this T cell receptor (beta chain). This entry is derived from a study of T-cell memory formation after mild COVID-19. The trim removed 3 bases at V and 4 bases at J, leaving 7 bases unmatched. This CDR3 comprises 15 residues. Germline V gives CDR1 SGHTA, CDR2 FQGNSA. TCRalpha and TCRbeta libraries used 5'RACE with constant-segment primers and UMIs. TCRdb used MiXCR to reprocess the 5' RACE reads, holding one entry per CDR3 protein. The top ten hold about 3.5% of the sample, which has more than 200,000 distinct CDR3 sequences, 16% seen once. The sample taken for sequencing was PBMCs or a T cell subset sorted from them (not recorded which). The source of this sequence is a man aged 18 to 29 who had mild COVID-19 (a few samples of this study predate the infection). Cell type and time point are not known. J is TRBJ2-5 and V is TRBV7-2; 8 positions agree with TRBD2. This CDR3 is CASSLAGGRRETQYF. The CDR3 bases are TGTGCCAGCAGCTTGGCGGGAGGAAGGAGAGAGACCCAGTACTTC.